This TCR beta chain came from a study of cytomegalovirus exposure and HLA in healthy donors. Study results and limitations: The authors listed 150 to 200 TCR beta chains as cytomegalovirus-associated. In a later analysis, TCR beta V- and J-gene trimming showed a link to a missense DCLRE1C variant. Within the data, a cluster of highly shared sequence variants was likely a sequencing artifact. The productive fraction for most TCR beta V segments was about 87% or about 30% in an earlier analysis.

Researchers ran the PCR with 60 Vbeta and 13 Jbeta primers. Produced via immunoSEQ multiplex PCR; TCRdb's table is partial and in-frame only. The table records about 180,000 clones, 80% to 90% of them present only once. A remark on this clone: Its target is not known.

CDR3 length equals 15 residues. Trimming cost V 5 bases and J 0 bases, with 13 bases left between them. Per the germline V gene, CDR1 is SGHDT and CDR2 is YYEEEE. The source is a male donor in good health and CMV-seronegative. The gene calls are TRBV5-6 and TRBJ2-3, with a tentative D call TRBD1 (5 bases). Sequencing was done on a sample of PBMCs. The DNA for the CDR3 is TGTGCCAGCAGTATCCCCAGGGTTAGCACAGATACGCAGTATTTT. It encodes CASSIPRVSTDTQYF.